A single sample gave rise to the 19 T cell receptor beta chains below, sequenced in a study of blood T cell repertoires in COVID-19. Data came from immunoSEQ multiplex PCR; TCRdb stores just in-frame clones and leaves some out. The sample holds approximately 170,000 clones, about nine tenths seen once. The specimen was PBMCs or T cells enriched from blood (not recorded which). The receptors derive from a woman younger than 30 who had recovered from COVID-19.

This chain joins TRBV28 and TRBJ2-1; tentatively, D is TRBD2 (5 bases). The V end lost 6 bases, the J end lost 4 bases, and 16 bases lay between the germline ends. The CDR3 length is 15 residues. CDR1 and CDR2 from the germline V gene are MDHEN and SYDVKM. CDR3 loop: CASRPFGGLYNEQFF. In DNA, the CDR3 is TGTGCCAGCAGGCCGTTCGGCGGGCTTTACAATGAGCAGTTCTTC.

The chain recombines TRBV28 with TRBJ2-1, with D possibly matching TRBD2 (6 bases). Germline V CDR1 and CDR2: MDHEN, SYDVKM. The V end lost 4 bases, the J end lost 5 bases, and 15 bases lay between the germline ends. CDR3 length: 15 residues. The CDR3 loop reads CASSSSAGRNNEQFF. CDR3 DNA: TGTGCCAGCAGTTCATCGGCGGGACGAAACAATGAGCAGTTCTTC.

The DNA for the CDR3 is TGTGCCAGCAGCTTAGCTACAGCGGCGAACACCGGGGAGCTGTTTTTT. Translated: CASSLATAANTGELFF. This chain links TRBV7-8 with TRBJ2-2, with D perhaps TRBD2 (5 bases). CDR3 length equals 16 residues. Germline CDR1 is SGHVS and CDR2 is FQNEAQ. V dropped 0 bases and J dropped 0 bases, with 8 bases sitting between them. The whole variable domain, remainder taken from reference TRBV7-8 and TRBJ2-2, is GAGVSQSPRYKVAKRGQDVALRCDPISGHVSLFWYQQALGQGPEFLTYFQNEAQLDKSGLPSDRFFAERPEGSVSTLKIQRTQQEDSAVYLCASSLATAANTGELFFGEGSRLTVL.

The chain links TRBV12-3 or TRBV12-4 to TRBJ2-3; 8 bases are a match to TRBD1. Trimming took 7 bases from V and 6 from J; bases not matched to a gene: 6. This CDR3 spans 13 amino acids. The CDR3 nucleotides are TGTGCCAGCACCCTGGACAGGGCCGATACGCAGTATTTT. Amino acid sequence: CASTLDRADTQYF.

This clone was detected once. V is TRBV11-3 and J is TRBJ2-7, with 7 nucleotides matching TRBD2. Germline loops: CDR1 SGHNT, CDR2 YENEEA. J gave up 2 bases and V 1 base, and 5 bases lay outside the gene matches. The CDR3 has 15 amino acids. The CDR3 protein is CASSLGSGPAYEQYF. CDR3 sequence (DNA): TGTGCCAGCAGCTTAGGTAGCGGGCCCGCCTACGAGCAGTACTTC.

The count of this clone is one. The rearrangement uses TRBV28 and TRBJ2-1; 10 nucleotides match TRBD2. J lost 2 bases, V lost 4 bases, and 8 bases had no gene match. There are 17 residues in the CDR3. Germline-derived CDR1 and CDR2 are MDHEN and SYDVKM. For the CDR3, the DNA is TGTGCCAGCAGTTCTAGCGGGAGTGGTAGTCCCTACAATGAGCAGTTCTTC. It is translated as CASSSSGSGSPYNEQFF.

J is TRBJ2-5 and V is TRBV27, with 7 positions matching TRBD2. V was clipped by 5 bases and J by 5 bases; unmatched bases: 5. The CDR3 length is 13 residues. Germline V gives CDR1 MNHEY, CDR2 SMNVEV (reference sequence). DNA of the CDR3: TGTGCCAGCAGTCGGGACTACGGGGAGACCCAGTACTTC. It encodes CASSRDYGETQYF.

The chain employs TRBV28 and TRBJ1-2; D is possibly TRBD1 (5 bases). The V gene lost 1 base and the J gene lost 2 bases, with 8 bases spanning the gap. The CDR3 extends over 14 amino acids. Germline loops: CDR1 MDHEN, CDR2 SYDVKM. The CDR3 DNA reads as TGTGCCAGCAGTTTATTGGCAGGGAACTATGGCTACACCTTC. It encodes CASSLLAGNYGYTF.

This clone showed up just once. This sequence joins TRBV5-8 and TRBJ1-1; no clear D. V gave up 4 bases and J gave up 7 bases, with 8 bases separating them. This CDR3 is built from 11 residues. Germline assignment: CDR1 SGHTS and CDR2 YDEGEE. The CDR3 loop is CASSLSREAFF. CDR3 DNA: TGTGCCAGCAGCCTCTCCCGTGAAGCTTTCTTT.

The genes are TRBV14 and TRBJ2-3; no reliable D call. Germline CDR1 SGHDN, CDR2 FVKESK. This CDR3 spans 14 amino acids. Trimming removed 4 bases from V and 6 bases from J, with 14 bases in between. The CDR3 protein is CASSLAIGVDTQYF. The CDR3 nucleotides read TGTGCCAGCAGCCTAGCTATAGGAGTTGATACGCAGTATTTT.

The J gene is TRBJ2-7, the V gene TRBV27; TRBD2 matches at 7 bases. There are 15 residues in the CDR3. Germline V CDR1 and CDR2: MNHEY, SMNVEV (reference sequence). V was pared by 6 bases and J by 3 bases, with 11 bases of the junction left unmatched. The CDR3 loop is CASRVRSGIVYEQYF. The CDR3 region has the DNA TGTGCCAGCAGGGTGAGGAGCGGGATTGTCTACGAGCAGTACTTC.

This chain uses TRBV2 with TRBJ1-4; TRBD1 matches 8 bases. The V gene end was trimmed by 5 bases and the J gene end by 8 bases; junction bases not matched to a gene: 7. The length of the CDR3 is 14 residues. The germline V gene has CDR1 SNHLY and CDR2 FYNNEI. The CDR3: CASSSLQGGEKLFF. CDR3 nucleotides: TGTGCCAGCAGTTCGTTACAGGGGGGAGAAAAACTGTTTTTT.

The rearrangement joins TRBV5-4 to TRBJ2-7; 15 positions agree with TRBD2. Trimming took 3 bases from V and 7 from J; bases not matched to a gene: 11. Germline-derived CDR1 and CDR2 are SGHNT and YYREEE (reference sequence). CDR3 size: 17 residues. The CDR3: CASSSGLAGGALGEQYF. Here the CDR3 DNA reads TGTGCCAGCAGCTCTGGACTAGCGGGAGGGGCCCTCGGGGAGCAGTACTTC.

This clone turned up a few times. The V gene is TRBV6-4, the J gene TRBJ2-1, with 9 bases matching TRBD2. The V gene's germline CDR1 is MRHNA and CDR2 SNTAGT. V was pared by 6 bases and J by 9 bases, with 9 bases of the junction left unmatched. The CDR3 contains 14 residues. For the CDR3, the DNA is TGTGCCAGCAGAGTAGCGGGGGCAGGGGGTGAGCAGTTCTTC. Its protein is CASRVAGAGGEQFF.

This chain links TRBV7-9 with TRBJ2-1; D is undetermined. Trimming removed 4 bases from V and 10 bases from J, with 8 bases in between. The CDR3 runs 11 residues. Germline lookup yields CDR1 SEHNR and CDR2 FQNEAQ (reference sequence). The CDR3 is CASSSREEQFF. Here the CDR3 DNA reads TGTGCCAGCAGCTCCCGAGAGGAGCAGTTCTTC.

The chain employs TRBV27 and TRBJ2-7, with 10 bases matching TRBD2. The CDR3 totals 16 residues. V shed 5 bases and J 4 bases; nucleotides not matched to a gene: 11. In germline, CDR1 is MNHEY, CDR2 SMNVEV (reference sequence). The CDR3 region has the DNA TGTGCCAGCAGTCGGGGGTCTAGCGGGAGTTTTTACGAGCAGTACTTC. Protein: CASSRGSSGSFYEQYF.

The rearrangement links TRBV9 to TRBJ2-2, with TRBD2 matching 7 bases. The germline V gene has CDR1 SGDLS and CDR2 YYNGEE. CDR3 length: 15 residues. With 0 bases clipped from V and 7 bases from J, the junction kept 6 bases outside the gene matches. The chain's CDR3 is CASSVDPGRVGELFF. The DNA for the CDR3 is TGTGCCAGCAGCGTAGATCCAGGGAGGGTCGGGGAGCTGTTTTTT.

The CDR3 loop reads CSASLAGVGETQYF. The CDR3 DNA is TGCAGTGCTAGTCTAGCGGGAGTAGGGGAGACCCAGTACTTC. This chain uses TRBV20-1 with TRBJ2-5; TRBD2 matches 10 bases. V shed 3 bases, J shed 5 bases, and the junction held 6 bases outside the gene matches. The germline gives CDR1 DFQATT, CDR2 SNEGSKA (reference sequence). There are 14 residues in the CDR3.

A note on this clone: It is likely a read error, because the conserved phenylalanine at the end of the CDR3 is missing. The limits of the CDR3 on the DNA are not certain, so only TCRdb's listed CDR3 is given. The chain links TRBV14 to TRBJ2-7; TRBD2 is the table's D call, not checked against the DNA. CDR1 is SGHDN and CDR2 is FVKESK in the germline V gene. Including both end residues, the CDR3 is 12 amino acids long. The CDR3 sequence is CASSQLRLPQRI.